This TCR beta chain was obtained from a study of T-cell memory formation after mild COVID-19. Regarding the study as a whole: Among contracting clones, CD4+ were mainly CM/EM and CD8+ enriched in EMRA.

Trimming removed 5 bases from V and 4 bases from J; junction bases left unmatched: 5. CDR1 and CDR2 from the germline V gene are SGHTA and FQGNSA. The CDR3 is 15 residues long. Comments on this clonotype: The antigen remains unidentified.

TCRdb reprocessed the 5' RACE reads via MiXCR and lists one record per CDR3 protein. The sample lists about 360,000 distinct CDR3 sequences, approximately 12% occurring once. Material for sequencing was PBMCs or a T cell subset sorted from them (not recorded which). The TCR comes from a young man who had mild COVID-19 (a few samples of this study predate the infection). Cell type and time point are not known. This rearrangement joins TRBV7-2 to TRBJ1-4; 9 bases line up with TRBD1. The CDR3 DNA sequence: TGTGCCAGCAGCGGGAGGACAGGGGTTAATGAAAAACTGTTTTTT. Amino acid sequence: CASSGRTGVNEKLFF.